This entry lists 5 T cell receptor beta chains sequenced from one sample in a study of cytomegalovirus exposure and HLA in healthy donors. Primers included in the PCR were 60 Vbeta and 13 Jbeta primers. Assay: immunoSEQ multiplex PCR; the TCRdb copy retains only in-frame clones and omits some. This sample carries about 160,000 clones, approximately 81% of them seen once, and the ten largest clones take around 6.7%. Sequenced sample: PBMCs. These receptors all come from a woman aged 25 to 39 in good health and CMV-seropositive.

This clone was detected only once. The J gene is TRBJ1-2, the V gene TRBV4-1; D is unresolved. V was shortened by 1 base and J by 8 bases, with 26 bases between the two germline ends. This CDR3 region has 18 residues. Germline CDR1 and CDR2: MGHRA and YSYEKL. The CDR3 loop is CASSQAPRGAGLLRGYTF. The CDR3, as DNA: TGCGCCAGCAGCCAAGCCCCCCGTGGAGCCGGCCTCCTGAGGGGCTACACCTTC.

The rearrangement uses TRBV5-5 and TRBJ1-4; D call uncertain. Germline V gene data show CDR1 as SGHKS and CDR2 as YYEKEE (reference sequence). V was clipped by 2 bases and J by 7 bases, with 12 bases between them. The CDR3 consists of 14 residues. As DNA, the CDR3 is TGTGCCAGCAGCTTACGCCCCGGGAGTGAAAAACTGTTTTTT. Amino acid sequence: CASSLRPGSEKLFF.

This rearrangement joins TRBV27 to TRBJ1-2; D perhaps matches TRBD1 (5 bases). This CDR3 has 13 amino acids. V was pared by 5 bases and J by 4 bases, with 11 bases between. Germline V gene data show CDR1 as MNHEY and CDR2 as SMNVEV (reference sequence). The CDR3 loop is CASSPWGVYGYTF. The CDR3 bases are TGTGCCAGCAGTCCGTGGGGCGTCTATGGCTACACCTTC.

In this sample, this clone turned up once. The rearrangement joins TRBV11-3 to TRBJ2-7; D unclear. This CDR3 is built from 13 residues. Germline V gene sequence: CDR1 SGHNT, CDR2 YENEEA. V was pared by 0 bases and J by 3 bases, with 6 bases between. CDR3 sequence (DNA): TGTGCCAGCAGCTTAGACCGGTACTACGAGCAGTACTTC. It encodes CASSLDRYYEQYF.

The chain links TRBV19 to TRBJ2-1, with TRBD1 as a possible D gene (6 bases). Per germline, CDR1 LNHDA and CDR2 SQIVND (reference sequence). V was trimmed by 8 bases and J by 0 bases, leaving 14 bases between them. The CDR3 has 15 amino acids. The CDR3 spells CASSGARSSYNEQFF. The CDR3 DNA reads as TGTGCCAGTTCAGGGGCTAGGAGCTCCTACAATGAGCAGTTCTTC.